This T cell receptor (beta chain) was profiled in a study of Ad26.COV2.S vaccination and SARS-CoV-2 variants. Overall study context: Ad26.COV2.S given intramuscularly, once or twice 56 days apart. Points from the study as a whole: After vaccination, reports described spike-specific CD8+ and CD4+ T cell responses as showing substantial breadth. Similar non-spike TCR breadth was seen in vaccine and placebo recipients.

As to this clone: As yet, its antigen is unknown.

Sequenced by immunoSEQ multiplex PCR; TCRdb stores in-frame clones only, minus some. There are roughly 320,000 clones in the sample; around four fifths occur only once, and 2% to 2.5% lies in the top ten. Treatment in this sample: about 20 received Ad26.COV2.S at low or high dose, single or two shots; about 5 received placebo; per-sample allocation not given. It was on day 63 after the first vaccine or placebo injection that samples were taken. The CDR3 consists of 13 residues. CDR1 MDHEN and CDR2 SYDVKM come from the germline V gene. The V gene lost 7 bases and the J gene lost 0 bases, with 9 bases spanning the gap.

The V call is TRBV28, the J call TRBJ1-2, with unresolved D. The specimen comprised peripheral blood, sampled in a trial of Ad26.COV2.S vaccine versus placebo. This TCR came from a person between 18 and 60 years old who received the Ad26.COV2.S COVID-19 vaccine or a placebo. CDR3: CASKGSANYGYTF. Here the CDR3 DNA reads TGTGCCAGCAAAGGGTCTGCTAACTATGGCTACACCTTC.